The rows below give T cell receptor beta chains drawn from one sample of a study of beta chain features in type 1 diabetes. TCRdb's copy holds only in-frame clones and misses some; the assay was immunoSEQ multiplex PCR. The sample carries hundreds of thousands of clones, 9.5% to 12% recorded once. The sequenced sample was naive CD4+ T cells from blood. Source of these receptors: a woman in her 30s in good health. Each CDR3 is given with its conserved first and last residue. D genes are given only for firm matches. The listing skips clone size in some rows; elsewhere it reads once, few, many or a size class.

j_call: TRBJ1-1
v_call: TRBV28
clone_size: .
d_call: .
cdr3_nt: TGTGCCAGCAGCTCAAATTGGTCCTCGGGAGAAGCTTTCTTT
cdr3_aa: CASSSNWSSGEAFF

j_call: TRBJ2-4
v_call: TRBV7-2
clone_size: .
d_call: TRBD2
cdr3_nt: TGTGCCAGCAGCTTAAAGGAGCGGGGGAGGGTACAAAACATTCAGTACTTC
cdr3_aa: CASSLKERGRVQNIQYF

j_call: TRBJ2-3
v_call: TRBV11-2
clone_size: few
d_call: TRBD1
cdr3_nt: TGTGCCAGCAGCTCGTCCGGGACAGGGGATAGCACAGATACGCAGTATTTT
cdr3_aa: CASSSSGTGDSTDTQYF

j_call: TRBJ2-7
v_call: TRBV6-5
clone_size: few
d_call: TRBD2
cdr3_nt: TGTGCCAGCAGTCAAGGACTAGCGGGCAACTACGAGCAGTACTTC
cdr3_aa: CASSQGLAGNYEQYF

j_call: TRBJ1-2
v_call: TRBV5-6
clone_size: few
d_call: .
cdr3_nt: TGTGCCAGCAGCTATAACAGGGTCGTCTATGGCTACACCTTC
cdr3_aa: CASSYNRVVYGYTF

j_call: TRBJ2-1
v_call: TRBV28
clone_size: .
d_call: .
cdr3_nt: TGTGCCACCGGGACTGCTGCCTACAATGAGCAGTTCTTC
cdr3_aa: CATGTAAYNEQFF

j_call: TRBJ2-3
v_call: TRBV15
clone_size: few
d_call: .
cdr3_nt: TGTGCCACCAGCAGAGATGTGGCAGGTTCAGATACGCAGTATTTT
cdr3_aa: CATSRDVAGSDTQYF

j_call: TRBJ2-1
v_call: TRBV30
clone_size: few
d_call: .
cdr3_nt: TGTGCCTGGAGTGAACAGGGGACTAATGAGCAGTTCTTC
cdr3_aa: CAWSEQGTNEQFF

j_call: TRBJ2-4
v_call: TRBV21-1
clone_size: few
d_call: .
cdr3_nt: TGTGCCAGCAATCCGGGACAGGGGGCTGCGGGGCAAAACATTCAGTACTTC
cdr3_aa: CASNPGQGAAGQNIQYF

j_call: TRBJ2-7
v_call: TRBV6-1
clone_size: .
d_call: TRBD2
cdr3_nt: TGTGCCAGCCTCGCGTATAGCGGGCCCAACGAGCAGTACTTC
cdr3_aa: CASLAYSGPNEQYF

j_call: TRBJ2-3
v_call: TRBV19
clone_size: few
d_call: TRBD2
cdr3_nt: TGTGCCAGTAGCCCTATAGCGGGAGTGGCTACGCAGTATTTT
cdr3_aa: CASSPIAGVATQYF

j_call: TRBJ1-1
v_call: TRBV7-3
clone_size: .
d_call: .
cdr3_nt: TGTGCCAGCAGCCCCCTAATGAACACTGAAGCTTTCTTT
cdr3_aa: CASSPLMNTEAFF

j_call: TRBJ2-2
v_call: TRBV4-1
clone_size: .
d_call: TRBD2
cdr3_nt: TGCGCCAGCAGGGGACTAGCTAACACCGGGGAGCTGTTTTTT
cdr3_aa: CASRGLANTGELFF

j_call: TRBJ2-3
v_call: TRBV7-3
clone_size: .
d_call: .
cdr3_nt: TGTGCCAGCAGCTTAAGGGCGGGGAACACAGATACGCAGTATTTT
cdr3_aa: CASSLRAGNTDTQYF

j_call: TRBJ2-7
v_call: TRBV11-2
clone_size: few
d_call: TRBD2
cdr3_nt: TGTGCCAGCAGCTTAGTACCCACTAGCGGGAGCTCCTACGAGCAGTACTTC
cdr3_aa: CASSLVPTSGSSYEQYF

j_call: TRBJ2-7
v_call: TRBV28
clone_size: .
d_call: TRBD1
cdr3_nt: TGTGCCAGCTCGGGACAGCCGTACGAGCAGTACTTC
cdr3_aa: CASSGQPYEQYF

j_call: TRBJ2-7
v_call: TRBV4-3
clone_size: .
d_call: TRBD2
cdr3_nt: TGCGCCAGCAGCCAAGGGCTAGCGGACACCTACGAGCAGTACTTC
cdr3_aa: CASSQGLADTYEQYF

j_call: TRBJ2-1
v_call: TRBV2
clone_size: few
d_call: .
cdr3_nt: TGTGCCAGCAAGGGGGAGCGCACTTCGAACAATGAGCAGTTCTTC
cdr3_aa: CASKGERTSNNEQFF

j_call: TRBJ1-2
v_call: TRBV28
clone_size: few
d_call: .
cdr3_nt: TGTGCCAGCCATACCAGCGACTATGGCTACACCTTC
cdr3_aa: CASHTSDYGYTF

j_call: TRBJ2-7
v_call: TRBV6-5
clone_size: few
d_call: TRBD2
cdr3_nt: TGTGCCAGCAATCCCGGGACTAGCGGGAGTCACGAGCAGTACTTC
cdr3_aa: CASNPGTSGSHEQYF

j_call: TRBJ1-2
v_call: TRBV28
clone_size: few
d_call: .
cdr3_nt: TGTGCCAGCCTCAGCGCCGAGGAGGCGAACCCTGGAGGCTACACCTTC
cdr3_aa: CASLSAEEANPGGYTF

j_call: TRBJ2-3
v_call: TRBV2
clone_size: .
d_call: .
cdr3_nt: TGTGCCAGCAGTGATAACCTAGCGTGGAGCACAGATACGCAGTATTTT
cdr3_aa: CASSDNLAWSTDTQYF

j_call: TRBJ2-3
v_call: TRBV13
clone_size: few
d_call: TRBD2
cdr3_nt: TGTGCCAGCAGCCCTACCAGCGGGAGAGGGACAGATACGCAGTATTTT
cdr3_aa: CASSPTSGRGTDTQYF

j_call: TRBJ1-5
v_call: TRBV19
clone_size: .
d_call: TRBD1
cdr3_nt: TGTGCCAGTAGTGGACAGGGTGATCAGCCCCAGCATTTT
cdr3_aa: CASSGQGDQPQHF

j_call: TRBJ2-2
v_call: TRBV5-1
clone_size: few
d_call: TRBD2
cdr3_nt: TGCGCCAGCAGACTTACTAGCGGGACTACCGGGGAGCTGTTTTTT
cdr3_aa: CASRLTSGTTGELFF

j_call: TRBJ2-7
v_call: TRBV7-9
clone_size: few
d_call: TRBD1
cdr3_nt: TGTGCCAGCAACACAGGGGTATACGAGCAGTACTTC
cdr3_aa: CASNTGVYEQYF

j_call: TRBJ2-4
v_call: TRBV19
clone_size: few
d_call: .
cdr3_nt: TGTGCCAGTAGTATAGATCATAAAAACATTCAGTACTTC
cdr3_aa: CASSIDHKNIQYF

j_call: TRBJ2-7
v_call: TRBV6-4
clone_size: few
d_call: .
cdr3_nt: TGTGCCAGCACCTATTCCTACGAGCAGTACTTC
cdr3_aa: CASTYSYEQYF

j_call: TRBJ2-5
v_call: TRBV4-2
clone_size: few
d_call: TRBD2
cdr3_nt: TGTGCCAGCAGCCAATCTCGGCGGGAGAGCGAGACCCAGTACTTC
cdr3_aa: CASSQSRRESETQYF

j_call: TRBJ2-7
v_call: TRBV7-3
clone_size: .
d_call: .
cdr3_nt: TGTGCCAGCAGCTTAGAGACGACAAGGCTTTACTTC
cdr3_aa: CASSLETTRLYF

j_call: TRBJ2-7
v_call: TRBV25-1
clone_size: .
d_call: .
cdr3_nt: TGTGCCAGCAGTGAATTCAGGACAGGACTATACGAGCAGTACTTC
cdr3_aa: CASSEFRTGLYEQYF

j_call: TRBJ1-5
v_call: TRBV2
clone_size: few
d_call: TRBD1
cdr3_nt: TGTGCCAGCCAGGGGGCAGGTCAGCCCCAGCATTTT
cdr3_aa: CASQGAGQPQHF

j_call: TRBJ2-7
v_call: TRBV5-1
clone_size: .
d_call: TRBD2
cdr3_nt: TGCGCCAGCAGCAAGCTAGCGGGAGCCGTCTACGAGCAGTACTTC
cdr3_aa: CASSKLAGAVYEQYF

j_call: TRBJ2-7
v_call: TRBV29-1
clone_size: few
d_call: TRBD1
cdr3_nt: TGCAGCGCAGTCGACAGGGGGCGAGCCTACGAGCAGTACTTC
cdr3_aa: CSAVDRGRAYEQYF

j_call: TRBJ2-3
v_call: TRBV2
clone_size: .
d_call: .
cdr3_nt: TGTGCCAGCAGAGGGAGGACTAGCACAGATACGCAGTATTTT
cdr3_aa: CASRGRTSTDTQYF

j_call: TRBJ2-3
v_call: TRBV28
clone_size: .
d_call: .
cdr3_nt: TGTGCCAGCAGTCCCGGTCCTATACAGACGCAGTATTTT
cdr3_aa: CASSPGPIQTQYF

j_call: TRBJ2-1
v_call: TRBV28
clone_size: .
d_call: TRBD2
cdr3_nt: TGTGCCAGCAGTTTAACGGGGGAGGGCCAGGATGAGCAGTTCTTC
cdr3_aa: CASSLTGEGQDEQFF

j_call: TRBJ1-1
v_call: TRBV6-5
clone_size: .
d_call: TRBD1
cdr3_nt: TGTGCCACCAACCGGGGACAGGGGAACACTGAAGCTTTCTTT
cdr3_aa: CATNRGQGNTEAFF

j_call: TRBJ2-3
v_call: TRBV27
clone_size: few
d_call: TRBD1
cdr3_nt: TGTGCCAGCAAGGCCAGGGGGTTAAGAACAGATACGCAGTATTTT
cdr3_aa: CASKARGLRTDTQYF

j_call: TRBJ2-7
v_call: TRBV7-9
clone_size: once
d_call: TRBD2
cdr3_nt: TGTGCCAGCAGCCTCCCCCCTAGCGGGAGGGAGGGCGAGCAGTACTTC
cdr3_aa: CASSLPPSGREGEQYF

j_call: TRBJ2-3
v_call: TRBV29-1
clone_size: few
d_call: .
cdr3_nt: TGCAGCGTTGAACGGGGGTCAGATACGCAGTATTTT
cdr3_aa: CSVERGSDTQYF

j_call: TRBJ1-5
v_call: TRBV29-1
clone_size: few
d_call: .
cdr3_nt: TGCAGCGCCCAGGGGCTGGCCGATCAGCCCCAGCATTTT
cdr3_aa: CSAQGLADQPQHF

j_call: TRBJ1-2
v_call: TRBV15
clone_size: few
d_call: .
cdr3_nt: TGTGCCACCAGCAGAGAAGGGGAAGGCTACACCTTC
cdr3_aa: CATSREGEGYTF

j_call: TRBJ2-5
v_call: TRBV4-3
clone_size: few
d_call: TRBD2
cdr3_nt: TGCGCCAGCAGCCAAGGCGGGGGAGGCCTGGAGACCCAGTACTTC
cdr3_aa: CASSQGGGGLETQYF

j_call: TRBJ2-1
v_call: TRBV10-3
clone_size: .
d_call: .
cdr3_nt: TGTGCCATCAGTGAGCACGGGTTAGGTCAGGGTGAGCAGTTCTTC
cdr3_aa: CAISEHGLGQGEQFF

j_call: TRBJ2-7
v_call: TRBV5-1
clone_size: .
d_call: TRBD2
cdr3_nt: TGCGCCAGCAGCCCGGTGGGGGGGGACTCCTACGAGCAGTACTTC
cdr3_aa: CASSPVGGDSYEQYF

j_call: TRBJ1-5
v_call: TRBV18
clone_size: .
d_call: .
cdr3_nt: TGTGCCAGCTCACCACAGACCTCGAGCGGCGGCAATCAGCCCCAGCATTTT
cdr3_aa: CASSPQTSSGGNQPQHF

j_call: TRBJ2-6
v_call: TRBV10-2
clone_size: few
d_call: TRBD2
cdr3_nt: TGCGCCAGCAGTGAGCCAAGCGGGGTCGCTGGGGCCAACGTCCTGACTTTC
cdr3_aa: CASSEPSGVAGANVLTF

j_call: TRBJ2-1
v_call: TRBV4-3
clone_size: few
d_call: TRBD2
cdr3_nt: TGCGCCAGCAGCCGTCTCCACCGCGGGAGCTACAATGAGCAGTTCTTC
cdr3_aa: CASSRLHRGSYNEQFF

j_call: TRBJ2-2
v_call: TRBV6-5
clone_size: .
d_call: TRBD1
cdr3_nt: TGTGCCAGCAGAACGGACAGGGGAACTACCGGGGAGCTGTTTTTT
cdr3_aa: CASRTDRGTTGELFF

j_call: TRBJ2-2
v_call: TRBV7-9
clone_size: few
d_call: .
cdr3_nt: TGTGCCAGCAGCCTCCCCGGGGTCACCGGGGAGCTGTTTTTT
cdr3_aa: CASSLPGVTGELFF

j_call: TRBJ2-1
v_call: TRBV14
clone_size: .
d_call: .
cdr3_nt: TGTGCCAGCAGCGTGGCTAGGGGGAGCTCCTACAATGAGCAGTTCTTC
cdr3_aa: CASSVARGSSYNEQFF

j_call: TRBJ1-2
v_call: TRBV9
clone_size: few
d_call: .
cdr3_nt: TGTGCCAGCCAGGGGCGGGCTAACTATGGCTACACCTTC
cdr3_aa: CASQGRANYGYTF

j_call: TRBJ2-5
v_call: TRBV7-2
clone_size: few
d_call: .
cdr3_nt: TGTGCCAGCAGCTTAGGAGGGGGCGGGGTAGAGACCCAGTACTTC
cdr3_aa: CASSLGGGGVETQYF

j_call: TRBJ2-5
v_call: TRBV5-4
clone_size: .
d_call: .
cdr3_nt: TGTGCCAGCAGCCAGGTGTCCCAGCAAGAGACCCAGTACTTC
cdr3_aa: CASSQVSQQETQYF

j_call: TRBJ2-1
v_call: TRBV30
clone_size: .
d_call: TRBD1
cdr3_nt: TGTGCCTGGAGTCTGGGGACAGGGACTTACAATGAGCAGTTCTTC
cdr3_aa: CAWSLGTGTYNEQFF

j_call: TRBJ2-1
v_call: TRBV28
clone_size: .
d_call: .
cdr3_nt: TGTGCCAGCAGAAATTCCCTAGGTGAGCAGTTCTTC
cdr3_aa: CASRNSLGEQFF

j_call: TRBJ1-1
v_call: TRBV28
clone_size: few
d_call: TRBD1
cdr3_nt: TGTGCCAGCAGTTTTGGGACAGGGGAGACTGAAGCTTTCTTT
cdr3_aa: CASSFGTGETEAFF

j_call: TRBJ1-3
v_call: TRBV5-4
clone_size: .
d_call: .
cdr3_nt: TGTGCCAGCAGCTTGGGTCTGACAGGCTCCTCTGGAAACACCATATATTTT
cdr3_aa: CASSLGLTGSSGNTIYF